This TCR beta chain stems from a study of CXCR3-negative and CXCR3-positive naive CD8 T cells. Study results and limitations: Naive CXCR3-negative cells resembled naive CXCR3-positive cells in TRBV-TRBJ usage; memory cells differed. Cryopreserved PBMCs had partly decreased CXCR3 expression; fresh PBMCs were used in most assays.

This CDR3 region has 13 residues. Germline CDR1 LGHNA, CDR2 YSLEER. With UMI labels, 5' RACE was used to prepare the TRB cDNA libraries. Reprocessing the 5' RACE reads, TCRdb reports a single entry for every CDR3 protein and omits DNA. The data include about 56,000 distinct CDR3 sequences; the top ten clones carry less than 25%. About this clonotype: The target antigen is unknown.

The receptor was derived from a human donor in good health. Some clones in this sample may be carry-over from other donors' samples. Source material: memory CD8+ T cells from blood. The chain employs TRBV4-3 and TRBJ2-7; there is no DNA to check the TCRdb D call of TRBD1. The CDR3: CASSQDQGLEQYF.